The clone carrying this TCR beta chain was counted only a few times. No antigen is known for it. This entry is derived from a study of cytomegalovirus exposure and HLA in healthy donors. Overall study results and limits: The study designated 150 to 200 TCR beta chains cytomegalovirus-associated. In vitro checks showed that three CMV-associated chains really do target CMV antigens. With high specificity and sensitivity, the classifier reportedly diagnosed cytomegalovirus status. It was found in a later analysis that first-cohort TCR clusters tended to co-occur in the roughly 120 validation repertoires.

The germline CDR1 and CDR2 sequences are MNHEY and SVGAGI. CDR3 size: 13 residues. Trimming took 7 bases from V and 0 from J, leaving 10 bases between them. Clones were sequenced by immunoSEQ multiplex PCR, and TCRdb holds only the in-frame ones, with some missing. In the table there are around 60,000 clones, around 92% of which are singletons. Sequencing was done on a sample of PBMCs. The origin of this receptor is a woman between 18 and 30 years old in good health and CMV-seronegative. The V call is TRBV6-5, the J call TRBJ2-7; D perhaps matches TRBD2 (5 bases). Here the CDR3 reads CASTGENSYEQYF. DNA for the CDR3: TGTGCCAGCACCGGGGAAAACTCCTACGAGCAGTACTTC.